A single sample is the source of the 5 T cell receptor beta chains below, sequenced in a study of cytomegalovirus exposure and HLA in healthy donors. With 60 Vbeta and 13 Jbeta primers, the PCR was carried out. TCRdb's table, derived via immunoSEQ multiplex PCR, lists solely in-frame clones and lacks some. The sample has fewer than 150,000 clones, around 77% seen once. What was sequenced was PBMCs. These receptors came from a human donor in good health.

J is TRBJ2-6 and V is TRBV18; 8 bases fit TRBD1. Germline assignment: CDR1 KGHSH and CDR2 LQKENI. V lost 5 bases and J lost 3; bases outside the gene matches: 6. The CDR3 loop spans 16 amino acids. The CDR3, as DNA: TGTGCCAGCTCAAATCAGGGGGCGCGTGGGGCCAACGTCCTGACTTTC. This translates into CASSNQGARGANVLTF.

The gene calls are TRBV19 and TRBJ2-1, with 13 bases that match TRBD2. J lost 7 bases, V lost 6 bases, and 6 bases had no gene match. CDR1 and CDR2 (germline): LNHDA, SQIVND (reference sequence). CDR3 length: 15 amino acids. The CDR3 sequence is CASRFRTSGRNEQFF. CDR3 nucleotide sequence: TGTGCCAGTAGATTCCGGACTAGCGGGAGAAATGAGCAGTTCTTC. Combining the CDR3 with reference TRBV19 and TRBJ2-1 gives the whole variable domain DGGITQSPKYLFRKEGQNVTLSCEQNLNHDAMYWYRQDPGQGLRLIYYSQIVNDFQKGDIAEGYSVSREKKESFPLTVTSAQKNPTAFYLCASRFRTSGRNEQFFGPGTRLTVL.

The V and J genes are TRBV11-3 and TRBJ1-4; no clear D. Trimming left V 5 bases short and J 7 bases short, with 20 bases between. Germline CDR1 SGHNT, CDR2 YENEEA. This CDR3 is 16 amino acids long. DNA for the CDR3: TGTGCCAGCAGCGCACCAGGCGGGGATCTTAGTGAAAAACTGTTTTTT. This encodes CASSAPGGDLSEKLFF.

The chain recombines TRBV7-2 with TRBJ2-1; 7 nucleotides line up with TRBD2. This CDR3 contains 18 residues. Germline loops: CDR1 SGHTA, CDR2 FQGNSA. With 4 bases clipped from V and 0 bases from J, the junction kept 12 bases outside the gene matches. CDR3 sequence reads: CASSSRGLVGSSYNEQFF. The CDR3 nucleotides are TGTGCCAGCAGCTCACGAGGACTAGTTGGGAGCTCCTACAATGAGCAGTTCTTC.

This chain links TRBV6-1 with TRBJ2-5; 10 bases are a match to TRBD1. This CDR3 contains 15 residues. Germline CDR1 reads MNHNS; CDR2 reads SASEGT. V lost 2 bases, J lost 6 bases, and 6 bases stayed unmatched. The CDR3, as DNA: TGTGCCAGCAGTGAACCGGGACAGGGGCGGAAGACCCAGTACTTC. Translating gives CASSEPGQGRKTQYF.